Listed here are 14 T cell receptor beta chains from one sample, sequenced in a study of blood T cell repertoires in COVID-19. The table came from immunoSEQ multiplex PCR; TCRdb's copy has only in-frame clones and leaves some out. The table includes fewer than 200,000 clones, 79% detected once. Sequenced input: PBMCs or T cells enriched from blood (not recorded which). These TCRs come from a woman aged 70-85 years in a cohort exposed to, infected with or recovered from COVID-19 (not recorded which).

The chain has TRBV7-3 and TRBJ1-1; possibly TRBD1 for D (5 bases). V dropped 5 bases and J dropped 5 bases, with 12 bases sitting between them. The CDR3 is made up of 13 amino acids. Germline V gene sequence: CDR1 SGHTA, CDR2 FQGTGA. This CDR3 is CASSRNQGTEAFF. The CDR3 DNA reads TGTGCCAGCAGCCGGAACCAGGGTACTGAAGCTTTCTTT.

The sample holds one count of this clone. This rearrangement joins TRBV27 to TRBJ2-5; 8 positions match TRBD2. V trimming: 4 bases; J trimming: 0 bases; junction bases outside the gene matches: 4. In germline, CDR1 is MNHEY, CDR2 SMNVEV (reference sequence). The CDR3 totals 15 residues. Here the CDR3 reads CASSSRLANQETQYF. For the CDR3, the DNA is TGTGCCAGCAGTTCTCGACTAGCGAACCAAGAGACCCAGTACTTC.

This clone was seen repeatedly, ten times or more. The DNA of the CDR3 is TGTGCCAGCTGGGAAGGGACAGGGGTTAATGAAAAACTGTTTTTT. As protein: CASWEGTGVNEKLFF. The chain joins TRBV28 to TRBJ1-4; TRBD1 agrees at 10 bases. This CDR3 spans 15 amino acids. The ends lost 8 bases at V and 4 bases at J; junction bases unmatched: 7. Germline CDR1 is MDHEN and CDR2 is SYDVKM.

The CDR3 nucleotides are TGTGCCAGCAGCCCCCGAGGAGCGGGAGCCCTGCTCAATGAGCAGTTCTTC. Its translation: CASSPRGAGALLNEQFF. This sequence joins TRBV7-9 and TRBJ2-1; 8 positions agree with TRBD2. This CDR3 comprises 17 residues. The V gene's germline CDR1 is SEHNR and CDR2 FQNEAQ (reference sequence). V lost 5 bases and J lost 6; bases outside the gene matches: 15.

CDR3 protein: CASSPSGGRNNEQFF. The CDR3 bases are TGTGCCAGCAGTCCCAGCGGCGGTCGAAACAATGAGCAGTTCTTC. The rearrangement uses TRBV7-2 and TRBJ2-1, with D possibly being TRBD2 (5 bases). Looked up from germline, CDR1 is SGHTA and CDR2 is FQGNSA. V was pared by 6 bases and J by 5 bases, with 17 bases between. This CDR3 is 15 amino acids long.

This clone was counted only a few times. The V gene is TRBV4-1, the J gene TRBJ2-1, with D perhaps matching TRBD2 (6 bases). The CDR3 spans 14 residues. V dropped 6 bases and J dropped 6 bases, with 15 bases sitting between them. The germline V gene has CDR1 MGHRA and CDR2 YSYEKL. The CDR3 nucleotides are TGCGCCAGCAGGCCGGGACTTCAAGTCAATGAGCAGTTCTTC. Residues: CASRPGLQVNEQFF.

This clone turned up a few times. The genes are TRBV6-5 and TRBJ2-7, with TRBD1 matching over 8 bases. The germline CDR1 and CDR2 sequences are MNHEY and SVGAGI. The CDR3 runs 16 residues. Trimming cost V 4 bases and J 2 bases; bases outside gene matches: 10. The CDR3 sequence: CASSLQGDRLPYEQYF. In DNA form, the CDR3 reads TGTGCCAGCAGTTTACAGGGGGACCGACTACCCTACGAGCAGTACTTC.

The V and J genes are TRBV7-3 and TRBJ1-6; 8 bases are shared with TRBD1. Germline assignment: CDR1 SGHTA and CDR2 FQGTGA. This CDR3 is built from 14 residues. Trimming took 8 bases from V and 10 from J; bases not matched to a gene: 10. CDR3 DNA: TGTGCCAGCGGTAACGGACAGGGTTTATCACCCCTCCACTTT. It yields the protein CASGNGQGLSPLHF.

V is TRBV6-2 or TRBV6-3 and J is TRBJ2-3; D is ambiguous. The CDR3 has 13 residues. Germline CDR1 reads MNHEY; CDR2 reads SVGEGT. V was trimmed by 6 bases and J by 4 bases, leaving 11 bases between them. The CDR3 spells CASSQLGADTQYF. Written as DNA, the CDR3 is TGTGCCAGCAGCCAGCTGGGCGCAGATACGCAGTATTTT.

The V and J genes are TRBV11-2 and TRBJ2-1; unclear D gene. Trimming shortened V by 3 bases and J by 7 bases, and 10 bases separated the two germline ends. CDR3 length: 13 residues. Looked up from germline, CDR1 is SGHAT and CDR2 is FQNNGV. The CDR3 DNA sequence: TGTGCCAGCAGCTTTAGTAGAGGAAATGAGCAGTTCTTC. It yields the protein CASSFSRGNEQFF.

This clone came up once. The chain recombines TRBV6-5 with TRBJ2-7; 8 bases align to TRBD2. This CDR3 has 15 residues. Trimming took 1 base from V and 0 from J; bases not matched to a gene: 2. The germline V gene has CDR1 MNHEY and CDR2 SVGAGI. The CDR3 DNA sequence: TGTGCCAGCAGTTACTACGCGGGAGGCTCCTACGAGCAGTACTTC. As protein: CASSYYAGGSYEQYF.

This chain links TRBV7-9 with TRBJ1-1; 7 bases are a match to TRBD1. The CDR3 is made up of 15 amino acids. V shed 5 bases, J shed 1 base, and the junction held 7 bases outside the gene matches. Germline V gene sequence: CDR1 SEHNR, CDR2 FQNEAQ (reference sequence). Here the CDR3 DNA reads TGTGCCAGCAGCGGACCCGGGACAGCGAACACTGAAGCTTTCTTT. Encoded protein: CASSGPGTANTEAFF.

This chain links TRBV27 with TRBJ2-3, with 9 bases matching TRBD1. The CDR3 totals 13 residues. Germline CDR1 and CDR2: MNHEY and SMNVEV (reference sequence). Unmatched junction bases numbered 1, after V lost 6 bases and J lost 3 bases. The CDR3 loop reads CASRGQGTDTQYF. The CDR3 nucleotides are TGTGCCAGCAGGGGACAGGGAACAGATACGCAGTATTTT.

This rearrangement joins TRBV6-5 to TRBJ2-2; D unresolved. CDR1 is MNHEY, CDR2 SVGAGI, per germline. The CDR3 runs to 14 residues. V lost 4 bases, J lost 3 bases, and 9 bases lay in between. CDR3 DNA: TGTGCCAGCAGTTTCAACTCCTACACCGGGGAGCTGTTTTTT. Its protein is CASSFNSYTGELFF.